This T cell receptor (beta chain) was retrieved from a study of T cells after yellow fever vaccination. Regarding the study as a whole: In FACS-sorted repertoires, abundant clonotypes from the bulk population could appear as contaminants. Booster samples showed a return of most primary-vaccination clones (about 97% CD4, about 85% CD8).

About this clonotype itself: Its matching antigen is unknown.

UMIs and a universal primer site were added when TCR cDNA was made by 5'RACE template switching. MiXCR was run by TCRdb on the 5' RACE reads, yielding one entry per CDR3 protein. The sample lists hundreds of thousands of distinct CDR3 sequences; about 19% were seen once. The CDR3 is 14 residues long. Trimming removed 2 bases from V and 6 bases from J, with 12 bases in between. Germline CDR1 SGHDT, CDR2 YYEEEE. The sequencing used PBMCs, collected before the yellow fever booster vaccination. The chain joins TRBV5-6 to TRBJ1-5; D remains ambiguous. This receptor was identified in a man aged 18 to 29 who received the YFV17D yellow fever vaccine. The CDR3 DNA reads as TGTGCCAGCAGCTTAGGTAGTCATACTCAGCCCCAGCATTTT. Translation gives CASSLGSHTQPQHF.